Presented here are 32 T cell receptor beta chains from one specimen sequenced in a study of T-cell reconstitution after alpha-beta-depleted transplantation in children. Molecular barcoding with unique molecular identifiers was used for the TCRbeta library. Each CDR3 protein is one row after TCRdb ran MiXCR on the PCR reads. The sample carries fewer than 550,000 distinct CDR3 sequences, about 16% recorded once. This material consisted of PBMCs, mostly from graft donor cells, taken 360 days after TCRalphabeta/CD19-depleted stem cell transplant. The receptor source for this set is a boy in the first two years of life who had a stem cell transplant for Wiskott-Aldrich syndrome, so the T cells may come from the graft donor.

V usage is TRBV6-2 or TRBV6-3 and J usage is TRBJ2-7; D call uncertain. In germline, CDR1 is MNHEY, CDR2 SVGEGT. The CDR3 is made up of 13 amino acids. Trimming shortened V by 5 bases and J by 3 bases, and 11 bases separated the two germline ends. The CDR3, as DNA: TGTGCCAGCAGTCGATGGACCCACTACGAGCAGTACTTC. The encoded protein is CASSRWTHYEQYF.

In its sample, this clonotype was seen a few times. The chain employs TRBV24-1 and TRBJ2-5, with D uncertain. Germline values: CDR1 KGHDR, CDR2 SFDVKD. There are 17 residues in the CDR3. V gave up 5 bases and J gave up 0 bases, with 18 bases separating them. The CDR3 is CATSAGRSIRNQETQYF. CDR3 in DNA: TGTGCCACCAGTGCTGGTCGGTCTATAAGGAACCAAGAGACCCAGTACTTC.

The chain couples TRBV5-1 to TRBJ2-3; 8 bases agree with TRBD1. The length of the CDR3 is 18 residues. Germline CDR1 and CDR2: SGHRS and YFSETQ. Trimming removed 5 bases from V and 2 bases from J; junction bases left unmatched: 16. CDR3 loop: CASRGRVPGQAYTDTQYF. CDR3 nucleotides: TGCGCCAGCAGGGGTCGAGTCCCGGGACAGGCATACACAGATACGCAGTATTTT.

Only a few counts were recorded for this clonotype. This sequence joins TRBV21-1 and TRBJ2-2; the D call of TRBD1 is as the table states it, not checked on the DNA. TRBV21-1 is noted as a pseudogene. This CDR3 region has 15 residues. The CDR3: CASSKPWDITGELFF. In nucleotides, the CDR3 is TGTGCCAGCAGCAAACCCTGGGACATCACCGGGGAGCTGTTTTTT.

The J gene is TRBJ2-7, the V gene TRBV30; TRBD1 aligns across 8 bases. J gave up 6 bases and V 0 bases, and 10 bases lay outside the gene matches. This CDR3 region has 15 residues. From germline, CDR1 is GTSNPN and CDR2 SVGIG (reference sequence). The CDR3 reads CAWSVRLRGRVEQYF. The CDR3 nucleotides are TGTGCCTGGAGTGTACGGCTCAGGGGGCGGGTCGAGCAGTACTTC.

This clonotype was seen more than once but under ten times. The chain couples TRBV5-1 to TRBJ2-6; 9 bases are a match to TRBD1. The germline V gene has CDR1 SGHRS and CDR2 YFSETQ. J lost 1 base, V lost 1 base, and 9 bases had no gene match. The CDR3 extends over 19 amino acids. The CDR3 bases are TGCGCCAGCAGCTTGTCCAAAACAGGGGGCACTTCTGGGGCCAACGTCCTGACTTTC. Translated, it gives CASSLSKTGGTSGANVLTF.

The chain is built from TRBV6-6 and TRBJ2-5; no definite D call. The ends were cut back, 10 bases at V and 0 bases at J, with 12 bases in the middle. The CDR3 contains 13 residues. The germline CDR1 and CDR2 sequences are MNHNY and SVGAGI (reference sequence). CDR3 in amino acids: CANSPRYQETQYF. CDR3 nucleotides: TGTGCCAACTCCCCTAGATACCAAGAGACCCAGTACTTC.

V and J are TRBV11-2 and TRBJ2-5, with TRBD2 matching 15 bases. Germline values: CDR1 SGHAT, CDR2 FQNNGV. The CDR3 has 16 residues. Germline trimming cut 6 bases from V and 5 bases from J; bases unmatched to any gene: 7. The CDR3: CASRGLAGGFSETQYF. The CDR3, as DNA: TGTGCCAGCAGAGGACTAGCGGGAGGGTTTTCGGAGACCCAGTACTTC.

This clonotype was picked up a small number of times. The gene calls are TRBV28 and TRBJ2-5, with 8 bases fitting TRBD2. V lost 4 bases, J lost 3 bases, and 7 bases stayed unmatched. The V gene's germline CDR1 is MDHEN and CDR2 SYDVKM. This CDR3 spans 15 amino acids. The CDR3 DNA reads TGTGCCAGCAGTTCGGGAGGGGAAGGAGAAGAGACCCAGTACTTC. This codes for CASSSGGEGEETQYF. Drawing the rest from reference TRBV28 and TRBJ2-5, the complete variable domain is DVKVTQSSRYLVKRTGEKVFLECVQDMDHENMFWYRQDPGLGLRLIYFSYDVKMKEKGDIPEGYSVSREKKERFSLILESASTNQTSMYLCASSSGGEGEETQYFGPGTRLLVL.

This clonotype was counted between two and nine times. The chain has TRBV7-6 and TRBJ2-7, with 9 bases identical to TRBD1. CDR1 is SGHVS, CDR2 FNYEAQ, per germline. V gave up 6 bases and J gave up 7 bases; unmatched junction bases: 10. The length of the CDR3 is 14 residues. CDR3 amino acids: CASSFLQGAGEQYF. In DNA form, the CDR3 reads TGTGCCAGCAGTTTCCTACAGGGGGCGGGTGAGCAGTACTTC.

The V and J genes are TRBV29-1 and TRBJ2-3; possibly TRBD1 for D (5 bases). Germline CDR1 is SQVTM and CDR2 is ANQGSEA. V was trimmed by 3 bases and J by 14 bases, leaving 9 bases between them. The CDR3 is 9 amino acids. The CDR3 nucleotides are TGCAGCGTTGAGGGCAGGGTGTATTTT. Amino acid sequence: CSVEGRVYF.

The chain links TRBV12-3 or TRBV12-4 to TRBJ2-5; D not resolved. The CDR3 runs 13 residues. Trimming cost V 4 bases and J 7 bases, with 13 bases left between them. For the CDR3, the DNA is TGTGCCAGCAGTTCCGCGGTCTCCGGGACCCAGTACTTC. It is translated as CASSSAVSGTQYF.

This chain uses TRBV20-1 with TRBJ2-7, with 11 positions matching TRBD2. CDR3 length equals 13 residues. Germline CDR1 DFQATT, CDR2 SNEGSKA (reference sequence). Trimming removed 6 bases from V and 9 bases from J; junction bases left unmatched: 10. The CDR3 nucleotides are TGCAGTGCCCGTAGCGGGAGGGAGCTCGTGCAGTACTTC. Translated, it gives CSARSGRELVQYF.

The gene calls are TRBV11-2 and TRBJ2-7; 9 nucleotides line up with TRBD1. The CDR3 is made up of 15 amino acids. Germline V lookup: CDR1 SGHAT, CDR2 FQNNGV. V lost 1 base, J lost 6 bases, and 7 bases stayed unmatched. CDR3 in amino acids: CASSLGRTGEAEQYF. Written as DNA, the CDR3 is TGTGCCAGCAGCTTAGGCCGGACAGGGGAGGCCGAGCAGTACTTC. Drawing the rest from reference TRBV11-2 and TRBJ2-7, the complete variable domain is EAGVAQSPRYKIIEKRQSVAFWCNPISGHATLYWYQQILGQGPKLLIQFQNNGVVDDSQLPKDRFSAERLKGVDSTLKIQPAKLEDSAVYLCASSLGRTGEAEQYFGPGTRLTVT.

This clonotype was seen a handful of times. CDR3 in DNA: TGTGCCAGCAGTTTAGGTCCCAGGAGCAATGAGCAGTTCTTC. Translated: CASSLGPRSNEQFF. The rearrangement uses TRBV27 and TRBJ2-1, with D uncertain. The CDR3 sequence is 14 residues long. The V gene lost 2 bases and the J gene lost 6 bases, with 11 bases spanning the gap. Germline V CDR1 and CDR2: MNHEY, SMNVEV (reference sequence).

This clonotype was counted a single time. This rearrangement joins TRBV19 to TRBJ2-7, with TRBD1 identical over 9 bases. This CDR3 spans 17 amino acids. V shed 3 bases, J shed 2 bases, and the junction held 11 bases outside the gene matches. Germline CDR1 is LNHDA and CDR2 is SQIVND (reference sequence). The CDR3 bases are TGTGCCAGTAGTATGAGGGGACAGGGATCCAAAACCTACGAGCAGTACTTC. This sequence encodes CASSMRGQGSKTYEQYF.

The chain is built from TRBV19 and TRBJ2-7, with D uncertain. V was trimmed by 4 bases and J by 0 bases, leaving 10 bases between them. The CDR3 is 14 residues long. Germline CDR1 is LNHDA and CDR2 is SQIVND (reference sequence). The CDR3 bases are TGTGCCAGTAGTAAGATATTGGTCTCCTACGAGCAGTACTTC. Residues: CASSKILVSYEQYF.

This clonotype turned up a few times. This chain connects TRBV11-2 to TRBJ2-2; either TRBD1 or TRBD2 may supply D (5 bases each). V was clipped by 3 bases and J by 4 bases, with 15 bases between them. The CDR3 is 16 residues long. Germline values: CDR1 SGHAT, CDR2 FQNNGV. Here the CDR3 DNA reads TGTGCCAGCAGCTTCTTCGGGGCAGCGATCACCGGGGAGCTGTTTTTT. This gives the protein CASSFFGAAITGELFF.

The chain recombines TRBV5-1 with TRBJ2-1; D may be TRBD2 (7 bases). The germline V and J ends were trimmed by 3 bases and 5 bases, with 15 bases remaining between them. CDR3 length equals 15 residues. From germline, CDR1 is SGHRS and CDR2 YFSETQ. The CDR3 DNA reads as TGCGCCAGCAGCTCTGGGCGGGGGCCCAACAATGAGCAGTTCTTC. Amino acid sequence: CASSSGRGPNNEQFF.

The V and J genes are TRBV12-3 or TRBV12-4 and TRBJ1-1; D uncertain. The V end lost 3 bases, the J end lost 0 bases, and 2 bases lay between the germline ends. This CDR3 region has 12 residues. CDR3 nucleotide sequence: TGTGCCAGCAGTTTTGTGAACACTGAAGCTTTCTTT. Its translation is CASSFVNTEAFF.

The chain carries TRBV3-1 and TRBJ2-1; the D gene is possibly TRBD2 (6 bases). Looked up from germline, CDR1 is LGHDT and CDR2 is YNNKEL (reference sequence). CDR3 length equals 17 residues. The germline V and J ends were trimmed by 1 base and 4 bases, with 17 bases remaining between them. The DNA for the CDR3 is TGTGCCAGCAGCCAAGCCTTCGGGAGAGAACGATACAATGAGCAGTTCTTC. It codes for CASSQAFGRERYNEQFF.

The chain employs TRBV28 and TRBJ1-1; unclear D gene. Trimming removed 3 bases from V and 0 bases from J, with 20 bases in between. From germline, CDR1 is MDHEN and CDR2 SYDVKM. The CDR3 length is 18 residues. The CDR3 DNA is TGTGCCAGCAGTTTCCTCGACGGTTTCTATGGAATGAACACTGAAGCTTTCTTT. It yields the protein CASSFLDGFYGMNTEAFF.

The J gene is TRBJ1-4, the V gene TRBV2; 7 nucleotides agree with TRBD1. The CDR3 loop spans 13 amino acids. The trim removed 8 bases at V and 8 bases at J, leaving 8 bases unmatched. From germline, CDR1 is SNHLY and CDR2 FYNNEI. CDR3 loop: CASWAGGLEKLFF. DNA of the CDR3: TGTGCCAGCTGGGCAGGGGGTCTCGAAAAACTGTTTTTT.

CDR3 bases: TGTGCCAGCAGGACAGGTTTTCAGCCCCAGCATTTT. This translates into CASRTGFQPQHF. The gene calls are TRBV12-3 or TRBV12-4 and TRBJ1-5, with D maybe TRBD1 (6 bases). Trimming took off 6 bases at V and 6 bases at J, with 9 bases between the two ends. The CDR3 totals 12 residues.

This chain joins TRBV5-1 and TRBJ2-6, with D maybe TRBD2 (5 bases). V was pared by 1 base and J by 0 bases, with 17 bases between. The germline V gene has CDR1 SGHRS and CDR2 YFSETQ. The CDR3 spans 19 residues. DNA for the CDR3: TGCGCCAGCAGCTTGCGAGTGAGGGCTGCGCTCTCTGGGGCCAACGTCCTGACTTTC. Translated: CASSLRVRAALSGANVLTF.

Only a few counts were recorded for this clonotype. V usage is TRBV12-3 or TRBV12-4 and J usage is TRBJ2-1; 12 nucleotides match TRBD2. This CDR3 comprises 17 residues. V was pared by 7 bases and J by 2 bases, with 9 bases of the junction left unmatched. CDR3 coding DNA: TGTGCCAGCAAGGGGCTAGCGGGGGGGCCCACCTACAATGAGCAGTTCTTC. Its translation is CASKGLAGGPTYNEQFF.

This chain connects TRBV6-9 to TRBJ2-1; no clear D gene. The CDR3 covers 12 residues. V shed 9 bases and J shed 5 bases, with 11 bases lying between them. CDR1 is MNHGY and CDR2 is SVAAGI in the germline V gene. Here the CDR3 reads CARVLEDNEQFF. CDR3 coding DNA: TGTGCCAGAGTTTTAGAGGACAATGAGCAGTTCTTC.

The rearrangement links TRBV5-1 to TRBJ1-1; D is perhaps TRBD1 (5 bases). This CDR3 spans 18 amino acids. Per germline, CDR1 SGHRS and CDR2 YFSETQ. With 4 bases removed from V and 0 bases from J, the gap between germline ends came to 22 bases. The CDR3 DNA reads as TGCGCCAGCAGCCCGAAATCCCGTGGGGCCGTCATGAACACTGAAGCTTTCTTT. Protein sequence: CASSPKSRGAVMNTEAFF.

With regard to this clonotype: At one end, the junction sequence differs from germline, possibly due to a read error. DNA for the CDR3: TGTGCCAGCAGTCAAGCGGGAGGGATGGTGGATGAGCAGTTCTTC. It codes for CASSQAGGMVDEQFF. The chain recombines TRBV3-1 with TRBJ2-1; 10 nucleotides match TRBD2. The germline V gene has CDR1 LGHDT and CDR2 YNNKEL (reference sequence). The CDR3 contains 15 residues.

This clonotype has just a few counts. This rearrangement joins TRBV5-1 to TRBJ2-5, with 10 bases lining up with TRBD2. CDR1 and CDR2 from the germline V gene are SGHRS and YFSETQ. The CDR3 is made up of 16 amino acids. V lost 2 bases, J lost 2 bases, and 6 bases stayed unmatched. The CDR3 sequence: CASSFLAGGPQETQYF. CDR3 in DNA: TGCGCCAGCAGCTTCTTAGCGGGGGGTCCGCAAGAGACCCAGTACTTC.

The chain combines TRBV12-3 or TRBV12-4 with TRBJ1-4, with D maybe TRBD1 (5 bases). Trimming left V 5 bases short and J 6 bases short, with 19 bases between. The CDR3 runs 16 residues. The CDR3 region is CASSPPRGGSYEKLFF. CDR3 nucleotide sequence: TGTGCCAGCAGTCCACCCCGTGGGGGGTCCTATGAAAAACTGTTTTTT.

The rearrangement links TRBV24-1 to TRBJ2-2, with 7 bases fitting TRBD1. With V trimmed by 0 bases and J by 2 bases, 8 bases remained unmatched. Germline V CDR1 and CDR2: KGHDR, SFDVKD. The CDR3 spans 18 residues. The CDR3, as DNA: TGTGCCACCAGTGATTTGGGATGGGGGACAGTCAACACCGGGGAGCTGTTTTTT. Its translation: CATSDLGWGTVNTGELFF.